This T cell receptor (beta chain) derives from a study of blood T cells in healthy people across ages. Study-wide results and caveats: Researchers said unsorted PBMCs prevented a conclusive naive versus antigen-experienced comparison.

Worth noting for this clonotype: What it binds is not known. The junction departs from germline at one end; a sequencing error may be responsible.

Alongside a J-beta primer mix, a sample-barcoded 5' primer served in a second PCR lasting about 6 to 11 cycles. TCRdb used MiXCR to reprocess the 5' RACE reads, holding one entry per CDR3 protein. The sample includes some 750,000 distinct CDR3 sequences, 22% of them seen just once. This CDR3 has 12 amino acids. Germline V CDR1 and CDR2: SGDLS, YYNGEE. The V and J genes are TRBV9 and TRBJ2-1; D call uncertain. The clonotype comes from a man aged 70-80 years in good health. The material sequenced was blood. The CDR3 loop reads CASSVANNERFF. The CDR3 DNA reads TGTGCCAGCAGCGTAGCCAACAATGAGCGGTTCTTC. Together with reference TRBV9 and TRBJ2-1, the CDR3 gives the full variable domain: DSGVTQTPKHLITATGQRVTLRCSPRSGDLSVYWYQQSLDQGLQFLIQYYNGEERAKGNILERFSAQQFPDLHSELNLSSLELGDSALYFCASSVANNERFFGPGTRLTVL.